This T cell receptor (beta chain) derives from a study of spatial heterogeneity in lung cancer. Time point in this sample: sample taken at primary tumor resection. Whole RNA obtained from tumor, nontumor lung or frozen PBMC underwent sequencing without sorting. There were 65 or so donors, all of them untreated patients with early-stage non-small cell lung cancer. TCRdb re-called the 5' RACE reads with MiXCR, one entry per CDR3 protein. Of tens of thousands of distinct CDR3 sequences in the sample, around 8.6% were seen once. This CDR3 is 15 amino acids long. J was trimmed by 5 bases and V by 0 bases; bases with no gene match: 4. CDR1 ENHRY and CDR2 SYGVKD come from the germline V gene. This clonotype was observed a few times.

The chain links TRBV10-3 to TRBJ2-5, with 9 bases that match TRBD2. This TCR was sampled from a male donor with early-stage non-small cell lung cancer. The sample here was PBMCs, taken at surgery. The CDR3 here is CAISESPSGKETQYF. For the CDR3, the DNA is TGTGCCATCAGTGAGTCGCCTAGCGGGAAGGAGACCCAGTACTTC.